The 25 T cell receptor beta chains below all came from one sample that was sequenced in a study of tumor-infiltrating lymphocytes in primary liver carcinoma. Researchers generated TCR beta cDNA from approximately 500 ng of total RNA, relying on a constant-region primer. Slightly modified ARM-PCR served as the procedure for the TCR beta libraries. These libraries came from three rounds of nested multiplex PCR. Amplification in the first two PCR rounds was performed using TRBV1-TRBV30 forward primers and a C-beta reverse primer for approximately 10 cycles each. TCRdb reanalysed the multiplex PCR reads using MiXCR and keeps one entry per CDR3 protein. The sample carries 90,000 to 140,000 distinct CDR3 sequences, roughly 80% recorded once. Each 20-30 mg portion of unsorted bulk tissue served as the source for co-extraction of RNA and DNA. Specimen: liver tumor tissue from sampling region 3. Sample subset: tumor region T3, left-lateral pole. The receptor set was obtained from a man aged 40-55 years with primary liver carcinoma and hepatitis B virus infection.

With regard to this clonotype: Since no conserved phenylalanine or tryptophan closes the CDR3, a read error is the likely cause. The CDR3 nucleotides read TGCGCCAGCAGCTTGGGGGGCGGGAGCCACAAGCAGTACTCC. Translating gives CASSLGGGSHKQYS. This sequence joins TRBV5-1 and TRBJ2-7, with TRBD2 matching 7 bases. The CDR3 loop spans 14 amino acids. V lost 0 bases to trimming and J lost 8 bases; unmatched junction nucleotides: 8. Germline-derived CDR1 and CDR2 are SGHRS and YFSETQ.

A note on this clonotype: This CDR3 is missing its conserved last phenylalanine or tryptophan, likely due to a read error. It is unclear where the CDR3 begins or ends on the DNA, so no DNA is shown, and the CDR3 is as TCRdb lists it. The gene calls are TRBV10-3 and TRBJ2-2. Germline V gene data show CDR1 as ENHRY and CDR2 as SYGVKD. The CDR3 has 11 amino acids, counting both end residues. The CDR3 spells CAISVNGELFS.

The rearrangement uses TRBV11-2 and TRBJ2-7, with a weak D call TRBD2 (5 bases). The V gene lost 4 bases and the J gene lost 5 bases, with 15 bases spanning the gap. Germline V CDR1 and CDR2: SGHAT, FQNNGV. CDR3 length equals 14 residues. This chain's CDR3 is CASSSSRNPNEQYF. DNA of the CDR3: TGTGCCAGCAGCTCTAGCAGGAACCCCAACGAGCAGTACTTC.

Comment on this clonotype: The CDR3 carries no conserved terminal phenylalanine or tryptophan, so it likely arises from a read error. This rearrangement joins TRBV2 to TRBJ2-2; TRBD2 is a possible D gene (6 bases). The CDR3 is made up of 15 amino acids. From germline, CDR1 is SNHLY and CDR2 FYNNEI. V was shortened by 6 bases and J by 3 bases, with 14 bases between the two germline ends. The CDR3 bases are TGTGCCAGCAGCCGGGACTCCCTGTACACCGGGGAGCTGTTTATT. Protein sequence: CASSRDSLYTGELFI.

This clonotype came up a few times. The junction and the germline gene differ at one end; a read error may be behind it. Here the CDR3 reads CTSSEAGGLYGYTF. As DNA, the CDR3 is TGTACCAGCAGTGAGGCTGGCGGTCTCTATGGCTACACCTTC. The rearrangement links TRBV6-1 to TRBJ1-2; D remains unclear. Germline V gene lookup returns CDR1 MNHNS and CDR2 SASEGT. The CDR3 consists of 14 residues.

A word on this clonotype: At one boundary the junction diverges from the germline segment, which might be a read error. CDR3 in amino acids: CTSCLDRRETQYF. CDR3 nucleotides: TGTACCAGCTGCTTGGATAGGCGTGAGACCCAGTACTTC. The chain couples TRBV5-4 to TRBJ2-5, with D uncertain. Germline CDR1 reads SGHNT; CDR2 reads YYREEE (reference sequence). This CDR3 is 13 amino acids long.

Turning to this clonotype: A much larger clone differs from this one at a single base, so this may be a read error. The gene calls are TRBV11-2 and TRBJ2-5; 8 nucleotides align to TRBD1. J gave up 4 bases and V 6 bases, and 10 bases lay outside the gene matches. The CDR3 spans 15 residues. The germline gives CDR1 SGHAT, CDR2 FQNNGV. The CDR3 nucleotides read TGTGCCAGCAGGTCCCCCCGGACAGGGCTAGAGACCCAGTACTTC. The encoded protein is CASRSPRTGLETQYF.

A note on this clonotype: Compared with germline, one end of the junction differs, possibly owing to a read error. The rearrangement links TRBV4-1 to TRBJ2-2; TRBD2 is a possible D gene (6 bases). Germline V gives CDR1 MGHRA, CDR2 YSYEKL. The CDR3 is made up of 15 amino acids. The chain's CDR3 is CASNPGAVNTGGLFF. CDR3 nucleotides: TGCGCCAGCAACCCTGGGGCCGTTAACACCGGGGGGCTGTTTTTT.

Details on this clonotype: This may be a read error, as it is one base from a much larger clone. The rearrangement uses TRBV28 and TRBJ2-2; 8 bases align to TRBD1. The CDR3 spans 15 residues. Germline CDR1 is MDHEN and CDR2 is SYDVKM. The CDR3 loop is CANSRTGTNTGELFF. The CDR3 DNA reads as TGTGCCAACAGTCGGACAGGGACGAACACCGGGGAGCTGTTTTTT.

With regard to this clonotype: A read error may produce the germline difference seen at one junction end. V usage is TRBV11-1 and J usage is TRBJ2-3, with TRBD2 identical over 11 bases. The CDR3 covers 15 residues. CDR1 and CDR2 from the germline V gene are SGHAT and FQDESV (reference sequence). Here the CDR3 DNA reads TGTGCCAGCAGCCCTAGCGGGAGGCATACTGATATGCAGTATTTT. It translates to CASSPSGRHTDMQYF.

This clonotype has a count of ten or more. The CDR3 reads CASSQDDTETQYF. The CDR3 DNA sequence: TGCGCCAGCAGCCAAGACGACACAGAGACCCAGTACTTC. V and J are TRBV4-1 and TRBJ2-5, with unresolved D. The CDR3 is 13 residues long. CDR1 and CDR2 from the germline V gene are MGHRA and YSYEKL. Between the trimmed V and J ends, which lost 0 bases and 4 bases, there was a span of 6 bases.

About this clonotype: At one end, the junction sequence differs from germline, possibly due to a read error. The chain couples TRBV25-1 to TRBJ1-2, with D possibly being TRBD1 (6 bases). The length of the CDR3 is 15 residues. The germline CDR1 and CDR2 sequences are MGHDK and SYGVNS. The CDR3 spells CASCEEKGRGSGYTF. For the CDR3, the DNA is TGTGCCAGCTGTGAAGAAAAGGGCAGGGGAAGCGGCTACACCTTC.

This clonotype appeared once. The conserved closing phenylalanine or tryptophan is absent in this CDR3, likely reflecting a read error. The genes are TRBV10-2 and TRBJ2-7; D may be TRBD2 (6 bases). From germline, CDR1 is WSHSY and CDR2 SAAADI. Trimming took 7 bases from V and 3 from J, leaving 13 bases between them. The CDR3 totals 13 residues. CDR3 DNA: TGCGCCAGCACGCGGGGCGTCTTCTACGAGCAGTACATC. It yields the protein CASTRGVFYEQYI.

V usage is TRBV7-8 and J usage is TRBJ2-5; TRBD1 is a possible D gene (6 bases). Germline V gives CDR1 SGHVS, CDR2 FQNEAQ. The CDR3 loop spans 17 amino acids. V lost 1 base and J lost 4, with 19 bases in between. CDR3 residues: CASSLVSLVEGGETQYF. DNA for the CDR3: TGTGCCAGCAGCTTAGTCAGCCTAGTGGAAGGGGGAGAGACCCAGTACTTC.

About this clonotype: One junction end disagrees with the germline gene, perhaps due to a read error. V gene TRBV11-2 combines with J gene TRBJ2-7; no clear D. Germline V gene data show CDR1 as SGHAT and CDR2 as FQNNGV. CDR3 length equals 14 residues. In nucleotides, the CDR3 is TGTGCCAGGAGCTTAGCTCAGGTCGTCCACGAGCATTACTTC. Encoded protein: CARSLAQVVHEHYF.

Comment on this clonotype: The conserved phenylalanine or tryptophan normally closing the CDR3 is absent here, so this likely arose from a read error. This rearrangement joins TRBV4-2 to TRBJ2-3; TRBD2 aligns across 9 bases. Unmatched junction bases numbered 11, after V lost 9 bases and J lost 4 bases. The germline gives CDR1 LGHNA, CDR2 YNFKEQ. CDR3 length: 15 residues. The chain's CDR3 is CARIQDGGRADTQYI. In DNA, the CDR3 is TGTGCCAGGATCCAAGATGGCGGGAGGGCAGATACGCAGTATATT.

With regard to this clonotype: One end of the junction is discordant with germline, which a read error may explain. The chain links TRBV6-1 to TRBJ2-7; D not certain. The CDR3 has 14 amino acids. Germline V gene lookup returns CDR1 MNHNS and CDR2 SASEGT. The CDR3 DNA follows: TGTGCCAGCAGTGAAGGCCCCCGCTCCTACGAGGAGTACTTC. It is translated as CASSEGPRSYEEYF.

The V gene is TRBV11-1, the J gene TRBJ1-2, with D possibly matching TRBD1 (5 bases). The CDR3 spans 15 residues. Trimming shortened V by 7 bases and J by 6 bases, and 21 bases separated the two germline ends. Germline V gene data show CDR1 as SGHAT and CDR2 as FQDESV (reference sequence). CDR3 region: CASIPGLDHSHGYTF. Here the CDR3 DNA reads TGTGCCAGCATCCCGGGACTGGATCATAGCCATGGCTACACCTTC.

This clonotype is termed medium-sized (0.01 to 0.1%). The chain recombines TRBV11-3 with TRBJ2-2, with D possibly matching TRBD1 (6 bases). V was clipped by 5 bases and J by 4 bases, with 11 bases between them. The CDR3 extends over 14 amino acids. The V gene's germline CDR1 is SGHNT and CDR2 YENEEA. Here the CDR3 reads CASSNGQSTGELFF. CDR3 in DNA: TGTGCCAGCAGCAACGGACAGTCCACCGGGGAGCTGTTTTTT.

This chain joins TRBV4-3 and TRBJ2-5; no firm D call. This CDR3 spans 15 amino acids. Trimming took off 2 bases at V and 2 bases at J, with 12 bases between the two ends. Germline loops: CDR1 LGHNA, CDR2 YSLEER. The CDR3 DNA reads as TGCGCCAGCAGCCAATATCTAGTGGAGCAAGAGACCCAGTACTTC. It translates to CASSQYLVEQETQYF.

A word on this clonotype: A read error may account for a junction end that differs from germline. The gene calls are TRBV6-5 and TRBJ1-2; D not certain. The CDR3 consists of 15 residues. Germline loops: CDR1 MNHEY, CDR2 SVGAGI. This CDR3 reads CANSYSRGSNYGYTF. The CDR3 nucleotides are TGTGCCAACAGTTATTCCCGTGGGTCTAACTATGGCTACACCTTC.

Of note for this clonotype: A junction end diverges from the germline sequence, so it may reflect a read error. The chain has TRBV4-2 and TRBJ2-3, with D perhaps TRBD2 (6 bases). The CDR3 runs 19 residues. Germline V gene data show CDR1 as LGHNA and CDR2 as YNFKEQ. DNA for the CDR3: TGTGCCAGTAGCCAAGTATCCATCAGTAGCGGAAGGGCAACAGATACGCAGTATTTT. Translating it yields CASSQVSISSGRATDTQYF.

This clonotype was counted a single time. This chain links TRBV29-1 with TRBJ1-6; D uncertain. The CDR3 has 13 residues. In germline, CDR1 is SQVTM, CDR2 ANQGSEA. The CDR3 is CSASKARNSRFHF. The CDR3 DNA follows: TGCAGTGCTTCGAAGGCCAGAAATTCACGCTTCCACTTT.

Note on this clonotype: A much larger clone is a single base away; this may be a read error. The chain has TRBV7-3 and TRBJ1-1, with D maybe TRBD1 (6 bases). The CDR3 contains 15 residues. Germline V lookup: CDR1 SGHTA, CDR2 FQGTGA. The CDR3 sequence: CTSSPRGGRYTEAFF. The DNA of the CDR3 is TGTACCAGCAGTCCGAGGGGGGGCCGGTACACTGAAGCTTTCTTT.

This clonotype was observed a few times. A much larger clone differs from this one at a single base, so this may be a read error. The CDR3 loop reads CASSLRASPLQF. CDR3 in DNA: TGTGCCAGCAGTTTACGCGCTTCACCCCTCCAGTTT. This chain joins TRBV28 and TRBJ1-6; D remains unclear. The CDR3 extends over 12 amino acids. Germline V lookup: CDR1 MDHEN, CDR2 SYDVKM. Supplemented by reference TRBV28 and TRBJ1-6, the full variable domain reads DVKVTQSSRYLVKRTGEKVFLECVQDMDHENMFWYRQDPGLGLRLIYFSYDVKMKEKGDIPEGYSVSREKKERFSLILESASTNQTSMYLCASSLRASPLQFGNGTRLTVT.